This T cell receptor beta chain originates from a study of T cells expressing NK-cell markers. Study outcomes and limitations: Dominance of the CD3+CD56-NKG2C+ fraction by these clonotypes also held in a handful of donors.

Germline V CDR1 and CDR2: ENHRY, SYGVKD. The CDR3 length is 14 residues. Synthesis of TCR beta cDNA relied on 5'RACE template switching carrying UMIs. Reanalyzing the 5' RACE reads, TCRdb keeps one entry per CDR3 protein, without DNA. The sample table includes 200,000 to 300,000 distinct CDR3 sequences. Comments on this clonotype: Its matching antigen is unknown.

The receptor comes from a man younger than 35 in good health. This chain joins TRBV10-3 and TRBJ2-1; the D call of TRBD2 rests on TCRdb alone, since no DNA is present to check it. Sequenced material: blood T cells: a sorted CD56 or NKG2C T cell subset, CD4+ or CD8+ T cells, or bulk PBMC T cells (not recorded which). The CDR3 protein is CAISVVAGYNEQFF.